These T cell receptor beta chains were read from a single sample in a study of shared clonotypes between healthy human individuals. Profiling relied on immunoSEQ multiplex PCR, and the TCRdb table lists in-frame clones only, not all of them. The sample has around 2.5 million clones, over 85% seen once. Sequenced sample: naive CD4+ T cells from PBMCs. These receptors were taken from a man aged 18 to 29 in good health. Some clones in this sample may be carry-over from other donors' samples. CDR3s include the opening cysteine and the closing phenylalanine or tryptophan. Fields, in order: D gene, J gene, V gene, clone size, CDR3 protein, CDR3 DNA. The D gene is left open where the match is weak. Expanded clones are given a class, and other clones once, few, many or no size at all.

>.|TRBJ2-5|TRBV29-1|.
CSVRWQLGSSETQYF
TGCAGCGTTAGGTGGCAACTAGGCTCAAGCGAGACCCAGTACTTC
>.|TRBJ2-7|TRBV5-1|.
CASSDSRYEQYF
TGCGCCAGCAGCGACAGCCGGTACGAGCAGTACTTC
>.|TRBJ2-7|TRBV7-2|once
CASSRRGGAVSYEQYF
TGTGCCAGCAGCCGACGAGGGGGGGCCGTCTCTTACGAGCAGTACTTC
>.|TRBJ2-5|TRBV2|.
CASFHGGLGETQYF
TGTGCCAGCTTCCACGGGGGCCTCGGAGAGACCCAGTACTTC
>.|TRBJ1-1|TRBV9|.
CASSVMAYPRGSGAEAFF
TGTGCCAGCAGCGTAATGGCCTATCCTAGAGGGTCGGGCGCTGAAGCTTTCTTT
>.|TRBJ1-6|TRBV28|once
CATTQRISNSPLHF
TGTGCCACCACTCAGCGGATCAGCAATTCACCCCTCCACTTT
>.|TRBJ2-3|TRBV15|.
CATSRDLGTASRDTQYF
TGTGCCACCAGCAGAGATCTCGGGACGGCTTCCAGAGATACGCAGTATTTT
>.|TRBJ2-7|TRBV6-1|.
CASSSQGRLQLEQYF
TGTGCCAGCAGTTCCCAGGGGCGCCTCCAACTCGAGCAGTACTTC
>TRBD2|TRBJ2-1|TRBV7-9|.
CASSQTSGRGAYNEQFF
TGTGCCAGCAGCCAGACTAGCGGGAGAGGGGCCTACAATGAGCAGTTCTTC
>.|TRBJ2-7|TRBV9|few
CASSSGAYEQYF
TGTGCCAGCAGCTCCGGTGCCTACGAGCAGTACTTC
>.|TRBJ1-1|TRBV27|.
CASSSTPRTNTEAFF
TGTGCCAGCAGTTCAACCCCCCGGACTAACACTGAAGCTTTCTTT
>.|TRBJ2-1|TRBV7-2|.
CASSSSVGNEQFF
TGTGCCAGCAGCTCGTCGGTGGGCAATGAGCAGTTCTTC
>.|TRBJ2-1|TRBV29-1|.
CSVRTDSYNEQFF
TGCAGCGTTCGGACGGACTCCTACAATGAGCAGTTCTTC
>.|TRBJ2-7|TRBV5-1|.
CASSLGPGASYEQYF
TGCGCCAGCAGCTTGGGGCCAGGCGCCTCCTACGAGCAGTACTTC
>TRBD1|TRBJ2-1|TRBV9|.
CASSPRQGGSNEQFF
TGTGCCAGCAGCCCCCGACAGGGCGGTAGCAATGAGCAGTTCTTC
>TRBD2|TRBJ2-7|TRBV15|once
CATSVTSGRAYEQYF
TGTGCCACCAGCGTGACTAGCGGGAGAGCCTACGAGCAGTACTTC
>.|TRBJ2-6|TRBV7-2|.
CASSPALGDSGANVLTF
TGTGCCAGCAGCCCCGCCTTGGGAGACTCTGGGGCCAACGTCCTGACTTTC
>.|TRBJ1-5|TRBV28|few
CASHMSPVNHQPQHF
TGTGCCAGCCACATGAGCCCCGTCAACCATCAGCCCCAGCATTTT
>TRBD1|TRBJ2-5|TRBV4-1|.
CASSQPQDRVKTQYF
TGCGCCAGCAGCCAACCCCAGGACAGGGTGAAGACCCAGTACTTC
>.|TRBJ2-5|TRBV7-9|.
CASSYGQTLQETQYF
TGTGCCAGCAGCTATGGACAGACTCTCCAAGAGACCCAGTACTTC
>.|TRBJ1-4|TRBV6-6|.
CASSYSAGAIGKLFF
TGTGCCAGCAGTTACTCAGCAGGGGCGATTGGGAAACTGTTTTTT
>.|TRBJ2-5|TRBV11-2|.
CASSLGLDEETQYF
TGTGCCAGCAGCTTAGGGTTGGACGAAGAGACCCAGTACTTC
>TRBD1|TRBJ2-5|TRBV5-4|many
CASSPWTGNGETQYF
TGTGCCAGCAGCCCATGGACAGGGAACGGAGAGACCCAGTACTTC
>TRBD2|TRBJ2-2|TRBV28|.
CASRVSGSGNTGELFF
TGTGCCAGCAGGGTTAGCGGGAGCGGGAACACCGGGGAGCTGTTTTTT
>TRBD1|TRBJ2-3|TRBV5-8|.
CASSWTGTGPPTDTQYF
TGTGCCAGCAGCTGGACCGGGACAGGGCCACCCACAGATACGCAGTATTTT
>.|TRBJ1-2|TRBV13|.
CASSLERQETNYGYTF
TGTGCCAGCAGCTTAGAAAGACAGGAGACTAACTATGGCTACACCTTC
>.|TRBJ1-5|TRBV6-1|once
CASRWDSNQPQHF
TGTGCCAGCAGGTGGGACAGCAATCAGCCCCAGCATTTT
>.|TRBJ2-3|TRBV7-9|.
CASSLARTDTQYF
TGTGCCAGCAGCTTAGCACGCACAGATACGCAGTATTTT
>.|TRBJ2-3|TRBV5-4|.
CASSLEGTDTQYF
TGTGCCAGCAGCTTAGAAGGAACAGATACGCAGTATTTT
>.|TRBJ1-5|TRBV5-3|once
CASPRGRLRARPQHF
TGTGCCTCCCCGCGGGGCCGATTGAGGGCGAGGCCCCAGCATTTT
>.|TRBJ1-2|TRBV5-6|.
CASSLANRYYGYTF
TGTGCCAGCAGCTTGGCCAACAGATATTATGGCTACACCTTC